Listed below are T cell receptor beta chains from one sample, sequenced in a study of cytomegalovirus exposure and HLA in healthy donors. The method was immunoSEQ multiplex PCR; TCRdb's version includes in-frame clones alone and lacks a portion of them. The table includes 150,000 to 190,000 clones, roughly 82% detected once. Specimen: PBMCs. These receptors were taken from a woman in her fifties or sixties in good health and CMV-seropositive. Both conserved end residues are part of each CDR3. D genes are given only for firm matches. Clone size is not always given. Where it is, it says once, few, many or a class for expanded clones.

j_call v_call d_call cdr3_length clone_size cdr3_nt cdr3_aa
TRBJ1-5 TRBV6-5 . 12 . TGTGCCAGCAGGCAGGGCGATCAGCCCCAGCATTTT CASRQGDQPQHF
TRBJ2-3 TRBV2 . 13 . TGTGCCAGCAGTGGGCAGGGAATAGATACGCAGTATTTT CASSGQGIDTQYF
TRBJ2-7 TRBV7-2 TRBD2 15 once TGTGCCAGCAGCTACGGACTAGCGGGGGGGCGGGAGCAGTACTTC CASSYGLAGGREQYF
TRBJ1-5 TRBV6-6 . 15 . TGTGCCAGCAGTTACTCGGGCCAGCCCAATCAGCCCCAGCATTTT CASSYSGQPNQPQHF
TRBJ2-5 TRBV28 . 16 . TGTGCCAGCAAAATAGGAGACAGGCCCATCCAAGAGACCCAGTACTTC CASKIGDRPIQETQYF
TRBJ2-7 TRBV5-4 TRBD1 15 . TGTGCCAGCAGCCCGACAGGGGTTGCCTCCTACGAGCAGTACTTC CASSPTGVASYEQYF
TRBJ2-1 TRBV14 TRBD2 14 few TGTGCCAGCAGCCAAGGGCGGGGGGCTTATCAGCAGTTCTTC CASSQGRGAYQQFF
TRBJ2-3 TRBV10-2 . 14 . TGCGCCAGCAGTAAGTTAACTAGCACAGATACGCAGTATTTT CASSKLTSTDTQYF
TRBJ1-4 TRBV4-1 . 13 once TGCGCCAGCAGTCAGGCGTTTTTCGAAAAACTGTTTTTT CASSQAFFEKLFF
TRBJ2-5 TRBV7-9 TRBD2 17 . TGTGCCAGCAGCTCAGACCTAGCGGGGGGGCCGTCAGAGACCCAGTACTTC CASSSDLAGGPSETQYF
TRBJ2-1 TRBV4-1 . 13 . TGCGCCAGCAGCCCTAGGGGGGGGAATGAGCAGTTCTTC CASSPRGGNEQFF
TRBJ2-7 TRBV6-6 . 15 once TGTGCCAGCAGTTATTTCGACGGGAGCTCCTACGAGCAGTACTTC CASSYFDGSSYEQYF
TRBJ2-2 TRBV5-1 TRBD1 14 . TGCGCCAGCTCGGACAGGGGGTACACCGGGGAGCTGTTTTTT CASSDRGYTGELFF
TRBJ2-3 TRBV18 . 16 once TGTGCCAGCTCACCATTATATAGGGGGAGCACAGATACGCAGTATTTT CASSPLYRGSTDTQYF
TRBJ1-2 TRBV13 TRBD1 15 . TGTGCCAGCAGCTTAGGTCAGGACAGGAGCTATGGCTACACCTTC CASSLGQDRSYGYTF
TRBJ2-1 TRBV7-9 . 15 few TGTGCCAGCAGCTCGGGTCAAAGCTCCTACAATGAGCAGTTCTTC CASSSGQSSYNEQFF
TRBJ2-5 TRBV15 TRBD2 18 . TGTGCCACCAGCAGAGATGCGTGGGTAGCGGGGGGTCTAGAGACCCAGTACTTC CATSRDAWVAGGLETQYF
TRBJ1-1 TRBV18 TRBD1 15 . TGTGCCAGCTCAGCGGAGCTTACAGGGGGCCGGGAAGCTTTCTTT CASSAELTGGREAFF
TRBJ1-3 TRBV7-9 . 13 . TGTGCCAGCAGCAGCACAGTTGGAAACACCATATATTTT CASSSTVGNTIYF
TRBJ2-7 TRBV7-6 TRBD2 15 . TGTGCCAGCAGCTTAGTGGGCGGGGGGCAGGACGAGCAGTACTTC CASSLVGGGQDEQYF
TRBJ1-1 TRBV5-1 . 15 few TGCGCCAGCAGCAGCGGCGGGACTATGAACACTGAAGCTTTCTTT CASSSGGTMNTEAFF
TRBJ2-5 TRBV2 . 16 . TGTGCCAGCAGTTATATACTAGCAGCCAGACAAGAGACCCAGTACTTC CASSYILAARQETQYF
TRBJ2-7 TRBV6-5 . 14 . TGTGCCAGCAGTTACGCGGTGAGCTCCTACGAGCAGTACTTC CASSYAVSSYEQYF
TRBJ1-5 TRBV5-8 . 12 few TGTGCCAGCAGCTTGGAACACCAGCCCCAGCATTTT CASSLEHQPQHF
TRBJ1-4 TRBV5-6 TRBD1 14 . TGTGCCAGCAGCGAGACAGGGATTAATGAAAAACTGTTTTTT CASSETGINEKLFF
TRBJ1-4 TRBV5-1 . 15 once TGCGCCAGCAGCTTGGTGCCAGGCATAAATGAAAAACTGTTTTTT CASSLVPGINEKLFF
TRBJ1-2 TRBV29-1 TRBD1 14 . TGCAGCTCCACGGACAGGGAAAGAAACTATGGCTACACCTTC CSSTDRERNYGYTF
TRBJ2-7 TRBV2 . 13 once TGTGCCAGCCACCGGATGGAGGGATACGAGCAGTACTTC CASHRMEGYEQYF
TRBJ2-2 TRBV27 . 16 . TGTGCCAGCAGTTTATGGGCGGGGGCAGATACCGGGGAGCTGTTTTTT CASSLWAGADTGELFF
TRBJ1-5 TRBV27 . 14 few TGTGCCAGCAGTTTACAGGGATTCAATCAGCCCCAGCATTTT CASSLQGFNQPQHF
TRBJ1-5 TRBV2 . 13 . TGTGCCAGCAGCACCGACAGTAATCAGCCCCAGCATTTT CASSTDSNQPQHF
TRBJ2-2 TRBV7-8 . 16 few TGTGCCAGCAGCTTAGGTCGCGGGGGCCTCACCGGGGAGCTGTTTTTT CASSLGRGGLTGELFF
TRBJ2-7 TRBV10-3 . 12 few TGTGCCATCAGTGAGTCTCTCTACGAGCAGTACTTC CAISESLYEQYF
TRBJ2-3 TRBV29-1 . 13 few TGCAGCGTTGAGCCCGACTACACAGATACGCAGTATTTT CSVEPDYTDTQYF
TRBJ1-2 TRBV5-5 . 15 . TGTGCCAGCAGCTTGGATGGACGGGGAGCCTATGGCTACACCTTC CASSLDGRGAYGYTF
TRBJ1-2 TRBV28 TRBD1 13 . TGTGCCAGCAGCAGGGGGTTGAACTATGACTACACCTTC CASSRGLNYDYTF
TRBJ1-1 TRBV18 . 14 . TGTGCCAGCTCACCCCAAACTTTGAACACTGAAGCTTTCTTT CASSPQTLNTEAFF
TRBJ2-3 TRBV5-1 TRBD2 15 . TGCGCCAGCAGTTTTAGCGGGCCCAGGGTAGATACGCAGTATTTT CASSFSGPRVDTQYF
TRBJ1-2 TRBV28 TRBD1 13 . TGTGCCAGCAGTCCAGACAGGGCGCGTGGCTACACCTTC CASSPDRARGYTF
TRBJ1-1 TRBV6-5 . 14 . TGTGCCAGCAGTTCTGCCCCGGCCAGGTCGGTAGCTTTCTTT CASSSAPARSVAFF
TRBJ1-1 TRBV27 . 13 . TGTGCCAGCAGTTTATCCATGAACACTGAAGCTTTCTTT CASSLSMNTEAFF
TRBJ1-2 TRBV7-2 TRBD1 14 . TGTGCCAGCAGTTTACTGGGACAGGCCTATGGCTACACCTTC CASSLLGQAYGYTF